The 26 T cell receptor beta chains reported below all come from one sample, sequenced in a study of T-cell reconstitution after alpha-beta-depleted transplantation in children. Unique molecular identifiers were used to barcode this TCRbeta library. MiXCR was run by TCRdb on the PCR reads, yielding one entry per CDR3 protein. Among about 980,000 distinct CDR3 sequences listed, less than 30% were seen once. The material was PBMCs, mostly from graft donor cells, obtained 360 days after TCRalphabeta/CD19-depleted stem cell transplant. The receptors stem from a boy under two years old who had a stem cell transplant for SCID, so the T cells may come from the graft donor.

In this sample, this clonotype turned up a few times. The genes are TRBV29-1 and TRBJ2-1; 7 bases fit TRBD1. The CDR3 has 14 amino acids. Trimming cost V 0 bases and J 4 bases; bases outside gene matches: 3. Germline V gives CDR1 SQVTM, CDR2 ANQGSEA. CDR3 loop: CSVEEMDRYNEQFF. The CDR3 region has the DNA TGCAGCGTTGAAGAGATGGACAGGTACAATGAGCAGTTCTTC.

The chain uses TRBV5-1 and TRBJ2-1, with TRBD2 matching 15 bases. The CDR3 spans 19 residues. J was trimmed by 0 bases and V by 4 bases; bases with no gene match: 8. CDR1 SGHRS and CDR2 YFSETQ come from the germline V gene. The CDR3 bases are TGCGCCAGCAGCGCGGGACTAGCGGGGGGCCCGACCTCCTACAATGAGCAGTTCTTC. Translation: CASSAGLAGGPTSYNEQFF.

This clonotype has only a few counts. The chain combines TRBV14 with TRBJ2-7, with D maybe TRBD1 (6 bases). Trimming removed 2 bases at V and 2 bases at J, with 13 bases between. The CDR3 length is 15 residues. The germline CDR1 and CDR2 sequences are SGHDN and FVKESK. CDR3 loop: CASSQLRNRAYEQYF. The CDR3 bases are TGTGCCAGCAGCCAACTGAGGAACAGGGCCTACGAGCAGTACTTC.

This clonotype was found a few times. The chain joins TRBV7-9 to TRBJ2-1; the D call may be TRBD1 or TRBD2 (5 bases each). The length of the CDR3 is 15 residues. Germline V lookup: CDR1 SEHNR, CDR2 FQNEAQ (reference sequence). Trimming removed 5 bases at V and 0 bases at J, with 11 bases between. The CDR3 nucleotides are TGTGCCAGCAGCGTCAGGGAGAGCTCCTACAATGAGCAGTTCTTC. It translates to CASSVRESSYNEQFF.

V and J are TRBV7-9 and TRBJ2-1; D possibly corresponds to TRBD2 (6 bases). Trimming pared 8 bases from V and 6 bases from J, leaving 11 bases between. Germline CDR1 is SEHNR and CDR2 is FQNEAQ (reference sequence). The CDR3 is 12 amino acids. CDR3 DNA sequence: TGTGCCAGCCGACACGGGGGCAATGAGCAGTTCTTC. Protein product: CASRHGGNEQFF.

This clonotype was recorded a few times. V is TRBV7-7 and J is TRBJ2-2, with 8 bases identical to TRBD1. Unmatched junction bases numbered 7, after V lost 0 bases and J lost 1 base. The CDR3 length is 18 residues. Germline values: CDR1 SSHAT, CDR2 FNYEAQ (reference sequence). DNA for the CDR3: TGTGCCAGCAGCTTAGCGGCCTTGGGGACAGGGAACACCGGGGAGCTGTTTTTT. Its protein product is CASSLAALGTGNTGELFF.

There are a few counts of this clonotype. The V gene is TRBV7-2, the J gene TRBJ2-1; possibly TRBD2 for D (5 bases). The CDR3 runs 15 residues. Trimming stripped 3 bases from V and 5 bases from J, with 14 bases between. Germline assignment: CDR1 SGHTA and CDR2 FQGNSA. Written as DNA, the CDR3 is TGTGCCAGCAGCTTTGAGGGTTACAGACACAATGAGCAGTTCTTC. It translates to CASSFEGYRHNEQFF.

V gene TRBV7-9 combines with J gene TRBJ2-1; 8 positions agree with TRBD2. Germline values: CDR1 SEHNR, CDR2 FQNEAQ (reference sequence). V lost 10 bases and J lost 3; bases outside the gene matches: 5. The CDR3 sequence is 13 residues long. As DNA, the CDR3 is TGTGCCATACGGGGGGGGGACTACAATGAGCAGTTCTTC. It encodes CAIRGGDYNEQFF.

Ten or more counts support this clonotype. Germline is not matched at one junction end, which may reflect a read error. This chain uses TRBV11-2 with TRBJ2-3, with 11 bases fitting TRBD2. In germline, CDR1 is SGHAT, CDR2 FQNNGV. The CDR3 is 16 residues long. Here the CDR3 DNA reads TGTGCCAGCAGATTAGGACTAGCGGGTAGCACAGATACGCAGTATTTT. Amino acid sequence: CASRLGLAGSTDTQYF.

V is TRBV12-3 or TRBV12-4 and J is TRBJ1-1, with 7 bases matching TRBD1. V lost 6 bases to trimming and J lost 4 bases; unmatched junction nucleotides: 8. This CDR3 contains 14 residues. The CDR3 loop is CASSAGQRGTEAFF. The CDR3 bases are TGTGCCAGCAGCGCGGGACAGAGAGGCACTGAAGCTTTCTTT.

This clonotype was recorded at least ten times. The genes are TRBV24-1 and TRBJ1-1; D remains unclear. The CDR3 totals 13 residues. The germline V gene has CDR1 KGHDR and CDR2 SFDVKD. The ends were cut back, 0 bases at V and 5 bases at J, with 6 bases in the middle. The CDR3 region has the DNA TGTGCCACCAGTGATTTGGGTGGAACTGAAGCTTTCTTT. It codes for CATSDLGGTEAFF.

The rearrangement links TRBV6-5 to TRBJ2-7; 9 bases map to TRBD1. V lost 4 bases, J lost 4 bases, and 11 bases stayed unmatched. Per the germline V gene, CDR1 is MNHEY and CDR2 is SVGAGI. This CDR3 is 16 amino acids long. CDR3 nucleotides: TGTGCCAGCAGTTCCACCGGGACAGGGCCCGGATACGAGCAGTACTTC. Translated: CASSSTGTGPGYEQYF.

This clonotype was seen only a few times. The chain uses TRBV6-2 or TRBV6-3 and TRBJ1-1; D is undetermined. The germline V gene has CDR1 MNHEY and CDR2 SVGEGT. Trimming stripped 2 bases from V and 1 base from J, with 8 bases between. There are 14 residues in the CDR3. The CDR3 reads CASSYHRQNTEAFF. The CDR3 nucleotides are TGTGCCAGCAGTTACCACAGACAGAACACTGAAGCTTTCTTT.

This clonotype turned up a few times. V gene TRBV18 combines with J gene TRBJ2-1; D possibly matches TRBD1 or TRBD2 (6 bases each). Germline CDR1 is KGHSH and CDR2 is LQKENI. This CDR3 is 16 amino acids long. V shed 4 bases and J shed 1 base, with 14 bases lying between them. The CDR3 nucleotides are TGTGCCAGCTCACGGTCTGGGGGGCAGTCCTACAATGAGCAGTTCTTC. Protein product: CASSRSGGQSYNEQFF.

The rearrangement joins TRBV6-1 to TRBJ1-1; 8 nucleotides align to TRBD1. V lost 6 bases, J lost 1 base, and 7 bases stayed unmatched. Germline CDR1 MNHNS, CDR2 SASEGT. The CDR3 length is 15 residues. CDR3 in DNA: TGTGCCAGCAGCAGGACAGGGTTGGGGAACACTGAAGCTTTCTTT. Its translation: CASSRTGLGNTEAFF.

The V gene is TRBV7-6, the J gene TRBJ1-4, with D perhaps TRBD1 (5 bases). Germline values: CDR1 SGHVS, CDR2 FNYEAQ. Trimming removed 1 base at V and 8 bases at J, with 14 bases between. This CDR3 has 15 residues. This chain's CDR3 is CASSLDGTLGEKLFF. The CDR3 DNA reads TGTGCCAGCAGCTTAGACGGGACGTTAGGCGAAAAACTGTTTTTT.

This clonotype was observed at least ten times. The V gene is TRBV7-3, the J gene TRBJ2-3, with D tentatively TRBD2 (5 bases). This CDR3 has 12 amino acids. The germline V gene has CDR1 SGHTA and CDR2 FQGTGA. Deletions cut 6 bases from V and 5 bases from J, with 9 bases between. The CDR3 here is CASSSLGDTQYF. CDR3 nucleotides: TGTGCCAGCAGTTCACTAGGAGATACGCAGTATTTT.

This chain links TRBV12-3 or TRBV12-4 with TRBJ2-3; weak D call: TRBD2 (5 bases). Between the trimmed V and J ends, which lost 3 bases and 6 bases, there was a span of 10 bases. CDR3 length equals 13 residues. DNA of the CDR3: TGTGCCAGCAGTTTTGACTACACGGATACGCAGTATTTT. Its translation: CASSFDYTDTQYF.

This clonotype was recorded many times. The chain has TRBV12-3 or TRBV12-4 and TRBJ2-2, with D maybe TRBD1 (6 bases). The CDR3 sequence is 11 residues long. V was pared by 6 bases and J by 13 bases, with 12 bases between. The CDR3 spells CASRGAKGLFF. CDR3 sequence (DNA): TGTGCCAGCAGGGGGGCCAAAGGGCTGTTTTTT.

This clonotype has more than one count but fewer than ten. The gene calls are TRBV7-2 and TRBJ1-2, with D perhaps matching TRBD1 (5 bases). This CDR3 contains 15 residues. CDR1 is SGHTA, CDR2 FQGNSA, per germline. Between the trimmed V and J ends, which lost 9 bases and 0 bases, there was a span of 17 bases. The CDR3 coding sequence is TGTGCCAGTGCACTCCAGGGTGGCCCTAACTATGGCTACACCTTC. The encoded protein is CASALQGGPNYGYTF.

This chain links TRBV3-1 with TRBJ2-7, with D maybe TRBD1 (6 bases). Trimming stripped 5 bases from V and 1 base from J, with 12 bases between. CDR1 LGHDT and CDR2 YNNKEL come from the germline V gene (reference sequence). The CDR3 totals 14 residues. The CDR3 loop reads CASSVTQGSYEQYF. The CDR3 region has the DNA TGTGCCAGCAGCGTCACCCAGGGGTCCTACGAGCAGTACTTC.

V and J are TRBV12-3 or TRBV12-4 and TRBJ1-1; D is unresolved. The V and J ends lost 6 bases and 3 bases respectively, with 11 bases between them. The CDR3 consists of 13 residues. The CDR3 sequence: CASRARQDTEAFF. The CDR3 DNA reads TGTGCCAGCAGAGCCCGTCAAGACACTGAAGCTTTCTTT.

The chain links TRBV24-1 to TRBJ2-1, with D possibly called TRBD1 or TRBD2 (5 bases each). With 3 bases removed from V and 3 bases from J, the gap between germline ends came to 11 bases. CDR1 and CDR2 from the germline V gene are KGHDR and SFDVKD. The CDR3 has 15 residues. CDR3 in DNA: TGTGCCACCAGTGATGAGGGACCAATCTACAATGAGCAGTTCTTC. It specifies CATSDEGPIYNEQFF.

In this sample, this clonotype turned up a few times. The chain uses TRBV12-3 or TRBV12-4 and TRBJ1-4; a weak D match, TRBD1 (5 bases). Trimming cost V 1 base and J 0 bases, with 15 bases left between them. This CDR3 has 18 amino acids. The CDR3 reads CASSLGGRVLATNEKLFF. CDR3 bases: TGTGCCAGCAGTTTAGGCGGCAGGGTCCTTGCAACTAATGAAAAACTGTTTTTT.

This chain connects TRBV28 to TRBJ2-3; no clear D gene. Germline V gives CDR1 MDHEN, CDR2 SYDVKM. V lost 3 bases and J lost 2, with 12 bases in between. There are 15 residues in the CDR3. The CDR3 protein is CASSFTPLYTDTQYF. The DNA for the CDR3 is TGTGCCAGCAGTTTTACGCCACTTTACACAGATACGCAGTATTTT.

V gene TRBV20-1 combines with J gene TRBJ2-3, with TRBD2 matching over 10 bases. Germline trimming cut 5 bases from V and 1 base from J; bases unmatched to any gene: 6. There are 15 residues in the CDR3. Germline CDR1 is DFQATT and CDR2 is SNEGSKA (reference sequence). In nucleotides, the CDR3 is TGCAGTGCTCCCAGGGGGACTAGCGGCACAGATACGCAGTATTTT. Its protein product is CSAPRGTSGTDTQYF.